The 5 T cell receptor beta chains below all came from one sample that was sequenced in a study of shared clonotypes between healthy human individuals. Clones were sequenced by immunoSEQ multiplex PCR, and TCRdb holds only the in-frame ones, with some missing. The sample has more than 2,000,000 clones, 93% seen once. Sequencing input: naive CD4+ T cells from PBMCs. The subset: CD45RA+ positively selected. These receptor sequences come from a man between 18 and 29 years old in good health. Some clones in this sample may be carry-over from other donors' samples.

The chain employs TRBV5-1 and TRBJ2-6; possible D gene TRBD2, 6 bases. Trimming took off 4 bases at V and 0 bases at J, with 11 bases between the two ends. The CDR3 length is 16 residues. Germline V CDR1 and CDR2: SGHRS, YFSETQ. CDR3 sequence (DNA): TGCGCCAGCAGCCCCTCGGGGGACTCTGGGGCCAACGTCCTGACTTTC. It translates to CASSPSGDSGANVLTF. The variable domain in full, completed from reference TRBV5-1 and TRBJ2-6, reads KAGVTQTPRYLIKTRGQQVTLSCSPISGHRSVSWYQQTPGQGLQFLFEYFSETQRNKGNFPGRFSGRQFSNSRSEMNVSTLELGDSALYLCASSPSGDSGANVLTFGAGSRLTVL.

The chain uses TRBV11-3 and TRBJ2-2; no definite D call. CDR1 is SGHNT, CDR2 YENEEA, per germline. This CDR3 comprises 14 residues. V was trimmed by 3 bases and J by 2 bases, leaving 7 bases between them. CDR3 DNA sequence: TGTGCCAGCAGCTTGTACCAAAACACCGGGGAGCTGTTTTTT. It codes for CASSLYQNTGELFF.

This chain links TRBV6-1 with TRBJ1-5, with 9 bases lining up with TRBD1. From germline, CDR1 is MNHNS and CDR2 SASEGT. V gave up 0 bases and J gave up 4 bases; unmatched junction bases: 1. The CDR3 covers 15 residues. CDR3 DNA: TGTGCCAGCAGTGAAGCGACAGGGGGTAATCAGCCCCAGCATTTT. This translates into CASSEATGGNQPQHF.

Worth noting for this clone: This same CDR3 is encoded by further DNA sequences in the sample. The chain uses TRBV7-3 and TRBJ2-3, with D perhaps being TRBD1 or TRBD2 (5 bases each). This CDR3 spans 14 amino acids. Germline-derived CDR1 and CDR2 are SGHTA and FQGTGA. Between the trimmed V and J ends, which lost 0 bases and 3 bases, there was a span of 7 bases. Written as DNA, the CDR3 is TGTGCCAGCAGCTTAACAGGGACGACAGATACGCAGTATTTT. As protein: CASSLTGTTDTQYF.

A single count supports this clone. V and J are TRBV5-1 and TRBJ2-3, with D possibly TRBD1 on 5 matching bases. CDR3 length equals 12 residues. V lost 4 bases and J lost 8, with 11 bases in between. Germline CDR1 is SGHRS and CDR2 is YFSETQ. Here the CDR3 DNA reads TGCGCCAGCAGCGCTCCTCAGGGTACGCAGTATTTT. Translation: CASSAPQGTQYF.